This T cell receptor (beta chain) was captured in a study of blood T cell repertoires in COVID-19. After removal of 4 bases from V and 3 bases from J, the junction contained 9 bases not matched to a gene. The CDR3 runs to 16 residues. CDR1 SGHRS and CDR2 YFSETQ come from the germline V gene. The method was immunoSEQ multiplex PCR; TCRdb's version includes in-frame clones alone and lacks a portion of them. This table holds about 200,000 clones, around 90% found once. The sequence was collected from a man aged 25-45 years who had recovered from COVID-19. The chain uses TRBV5-1 and TRBJ1-4, with 7 bases identical to TRBD1. The source material was PBMCs or T cells enriched from blood (not recorded which). The CDR3 DNA follows: TGCGCCAGCAGCCGGAGTTCGCAGGGGGCTAATGAAAAACTGTTTTTT. Protein product: CASSRSSQGANEKLFF.